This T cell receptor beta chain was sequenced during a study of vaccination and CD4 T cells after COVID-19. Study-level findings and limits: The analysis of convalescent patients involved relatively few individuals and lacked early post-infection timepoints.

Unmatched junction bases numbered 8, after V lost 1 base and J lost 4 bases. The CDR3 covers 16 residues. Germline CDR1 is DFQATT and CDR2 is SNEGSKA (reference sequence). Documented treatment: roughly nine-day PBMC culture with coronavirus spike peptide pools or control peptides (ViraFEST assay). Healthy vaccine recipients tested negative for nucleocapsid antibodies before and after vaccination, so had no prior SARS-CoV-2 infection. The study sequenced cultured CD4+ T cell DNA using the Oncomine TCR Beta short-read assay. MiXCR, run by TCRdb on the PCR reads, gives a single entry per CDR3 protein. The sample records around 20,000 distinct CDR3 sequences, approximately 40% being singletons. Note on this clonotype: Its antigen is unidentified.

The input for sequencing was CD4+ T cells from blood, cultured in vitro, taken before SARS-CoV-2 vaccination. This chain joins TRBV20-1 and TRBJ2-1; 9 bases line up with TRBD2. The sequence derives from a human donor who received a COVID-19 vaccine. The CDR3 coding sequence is TGCAGTGCTAGAGTCGCTAGCGGGGTGGGATACAATGAGCAGTTCTTC. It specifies CSARVASGVGYNEQFF.